The rows below give T cell receptor beta chains drawn from one sample of a study of blood T cells in healthy people across ages. MiXCR was run by TCRdb on the 5' RACE reads, yielding one entry per CDR3 protein. The table has around 780,000 distinct CDR3 sequences, about 56% seen once. The sequencing input was blood. The receptors come from a man in his forties or fifties in good health. CDR3s include the opening cysteine and the closing phenylalanine or tryptophan. The D gene is left open where the match is weak. Rows give clone size only sometimes, using once, few, many, or a class for an expanded clone.

V gene	D gene	clone size	J gene	CDR3 DNA	CDR3 protein
TRBV4-1	TRBD1	-	TRBJ1-3	TGCGCCAGCAGCCAAGATCGGACAGGGGAGGGAAACACCATATATTTT	CASSQDRTGEGNTIYF
TRBV28	TRBD1	-	TRBJ2-7	TGTGCCAGCAGCCCCGGACAGGGACCGAAATACGAGCAGTACTTC	CASSPGQGPKYEQYF
TRBV12-3/TRBV12-4	-	-	TRBJ2-4	TGTGCCAGCAGTCTCGTGGAAAACATTCAGTACTTC	CASSLVENIQYF
TRBV4-3	TRBD2	-	TRBJ2-7	TGCGCCAGCAGCCAAAGTAGCGGGAGTAACGAGCAGTACTTC	CASSQSSGSNEQYF
TRBV11-3	-	-	TRBJ2-1	TGTGCCAGCAGCTTAGATAGGTATAAGAATGAGCAGTTCTTC	CASSLDRYKNEQFF
TRBV6-6	-	-	TRBJ2-3	TGTGCCAGCAAGGCGGCTAGCACAGATACGCAGTATTTT	CASKAASTDTQYF
TRBV6-5	TRBD2	few	TRBJ2-7	TGTGCCAGCAGGCCGGGACTAGCGTTTTACGAGCAGTACTTC	CASRPGLAFYEQYF
TRBV20-1	-	-	TRBJ2-7	TGCAGTGCGACCCAGGAAACTACCAGCTCCTACGAGCAGTACTTC	CSATQETTSSYEQYF
TRBV25-1	-	few	TRBJ1-3	TGTGCCAGCAGTGAAGTCAGGACCCTCTCCTCTGGAAACACCATATATTTT	CASSEVRTLSSGNTIYF
TRBV20-1	TRBD1	-	TRBJ2-5	TGCAGTGCTAGAGGTAACAGGGGTTATCGGCAGTACTTC	CSARGNRGYRQYF
TRBV28	TRBD2	few	TRBJ2-7	TGTGCCAGCAGTTCCCTAGCGGGAAGGCGGTACGAGCAGTACTTC	CASSSLAGRRYEQYF
TRBV2	-	once	TRBJ1-5	TGTGCCAGCAGCAACGACGGGAATCAGCCCCAGCATTTT	CASSNDGNQPQHF
TRBV7-9	TRBD2	-	TRBJ2-3	TGTGCCAGCAGCTTGGCGGGGGATCAAGATACGCAGTATTTT	CASSLAGDQDTQYF
TRBV29-1	TRBD1	-	TRBJ1-1	TGCAGCGTTGTGGGACAGGGGAATTACACTGAAGCTTTCTTT	CSVVGQGNYTEAFF
TRBV24-1	-	-	TRBJ2-5	TGTGCCACCAGTGACCTACTCGATAGGTATGAGCAGTACTTC	CATSDLLDRYEQYF
TRBV6-2/TRBV6-3	TRBD2	-	TRBJ2-7	TGTGCCAGCAGTTCAAGATCGAAAGCGGGAAAAGGCGAGCAGTACTTC	CASSSRSKAGKGEQYF
TRBV20-1	-	-	TRBJ2-6	TGCAGTGCTAACACAGGACCTGGGGCCAACGTCCTGACTTTC	CSANTGPGANVLTF
TRBV27	-	-	TRBJ1-2	TGTGCCAGCAGTCCTTATGGGGGCAGGGGCTTGGATGGCTACACCTTC	CASSPYGGRGLDGYTF
TRBV11-3	-	-	TRBJ2-7	TGTGCCAGCAGCTTAGGGGCTACCCTAAGATCGGGGAAAGAGCAGTACTTC	CASSLGATLRSGKEQYF
TRBV15	-	few	TRBJ1-5	TGTGCCACCAGCGATGCGAGGGGTCAGCCCCAGCATTTT	CATSDARGQPQHF
TRBV28	TRBD1	-	TRBJ2-7	TGTGCCAGCAGGTCCCCCGGGACAGGGTACGACGAGCAGTACTTC	CASRSPGTGYDEQYF
TRBV5-1	-	-	TRBJ1-1	TGCGCCAGCAGCTTGGGACAGGACACTGAAGCTTTCTTT	CASSLGQDTEAFF
TRBV19	TRBD1	-	TRBJ1-2	TGTGCCAGTAGTATGGGGACAGACTCCTACTATGGCTACACCTTC	CASSMGTDSYYGYTF
TRBV4-1	-	few	TRBJ1-2	TGCGCCAGCAGCCCCGGTGCCGCGTCCGGGAGTGGCTACACCTTC	CASSPGAASGSGYTF
TRBV4-1	-	-	TRBJ2-7	TGCGCCAGCAGGTCAGTGGGGGTTGGGGTCTACGAGCAGTACTTC	CASRSVGVGVYEQYF
TRBV20-1	TRBD1	-	TRBJ2-3	TGCAGTGCTACGACAGGACAGGGGGAAGATACGCAGTATTTT	CSATTGQGEDTQYF
TRBV29-1	TRBD1	-	TRBJ2-3	TGCAGCGTTCCTGACAGGGGGCCGGCAGATACGCAGTATTTT	CSVPDRGPADTQYF
TRBV9	-	-	TRBJ2-5	TGTGCCAGCGGGAAAGGAGAGACCCAGTACTTC	CASGKGETQYF
TRBV2	TRBD2	-	TRBJ2-1	TGTGCCAGCAGGGATTCCGGGACTAGACTTTCCTACAATGAGCAGTTCTTC	CASRDSGTRLSYNEQFF
TRBV20-1	TRBD2	few	TRBJ2-7	TGCAGTGCTAGAGTGGACAGCGGGGGGTATTACGAGCAGTACTTC	CSARVDSGGYYEQYF
TRBV27	TRBD1	few	TRBJ2-1	TGTGCCAGCAGTTCCGGGACAGGGTACAATGAGCAGTTCTTC	CASSSGTGYNEQFF
TRBV11-2	-	-	TRBJ2-3	TGTGCCAGCAGCGTCCGGACCACAGATACGCAGTATTTT	CASSVRTTDTQYF
TRBV24-1	TRBD1	once	TRBJ1-5	TGTGCCACCAGTGATGGACAGGGGGATAGCAATCAGCCCCAGCATTTT	CATSDGQGDSNQPQHF
TRBV7-2	-	few	TRBJ2-5	TGTGCCAGCAGCTTAGTTACGGGGGAGCTAGAGACCCAGTACTTC	CASSLVTGELETQYF
TRBV6-5	TRBD1	-	TRBJ1-6	TGTGCCAGCAGCCGGACAGGGAGGTCCTATAATTCACCCCTCCACTTT	CASSRTGRSYNSPLHF
TRBV12-3/TRBV12-4	-	-	TRBJ1-6	TGTGCCAGCAGTTTACGGGCCGTAAATTCACCCCTCCACTTT	CASSLRAVNSPLHF
TRBV5-5	-	-	TRBJ2-3	TGTGCCAGCAGCTTGGCAGCTTGGGGGGCCACAGATACGCAGTATTTT	CASSLAAWGATDTQYF
TRBV12-3/TRBV12-4	TRBD2	few	TRBJ2-3	TGTGCCAGCAGTGTTAGCGGGGCAGCAGATACGCAGTATTTT	CASSVSGAADTQYF
TRBV28	-	-	TRBJ1-2	TGTGCCAGCAACCAGCCAGCTAACTATGGCTACACCTTC	CASNQPANYGYTF
TRBV7-2	-	once	TRBJ2-7	TGTGCCGGCAGCTTAGGGGGTACAGCCTACGAGCAGTACTTC	CAGSLGGTAYEQYF
TRBV2	-	-	TRBJ2-1	TGTGCCAGCGTGCGGGGCACCTACAATGAGCAGTTCTTC	CASVRGTYNEQFF
TRBV14	-	-	TRBJ1-2	TGTGCCAGCAGCCCCAGTTTGAGGAACTATGGCTACACCTTC	CASSPSLRNYGYTF
TRBV7-6	TRBD2	-	TRBJ2-7	TGTGCCAGCAGCGATAATAGCGGGAGTCTCTACGAGCAGTACTTC	CASSDNSGSLYEQYF
TRBV7-2	-	few	TRBJ1-5	TGTGCCAGCAGCTTAAACGGGGGGAATCAGCCCCAGCATTTT	CASSLNGGNQPQHF
TRBV7-8	TRBD1	-	TRBJ2-7	TGTGCCAGCAGCTTACTCTTCGGATGGGACAGAACCTACGAGCAGTACTTC	CASSLLFGWDRTYEQYF
TRBV20-1	-	-	TRBJ1-6	TGCAGTGCGAACACGGTGAACAATTCACCCCTCCACTTT	CSANTVNNSPLHF
TRBV5-1	-	-	TRBJ2-3	TGCGCCAGCAGCTTGGACCCGACGGAGGGCACAGATACGCAGTATTTT	CASSLDPTEGTDTQYF
TRBV24-1	-	-	TRBJ2-7	TGTGCCACCAGTGGTCAATCCTACGAGCAGTACTTC	CATSGQSYEQYF
TRBV5-1	TRBD1	-	TRBJ2-2	TGCGCCAGCAGCCGGCAGGGGGCTGGCACCGGGGAGCTGTTTTTT	CASSRQGAGTGELFF
TRBV28	-	-	TRBJ1-3	TGTGCCAGCAGGCGGACAAACTCTGGAAACACCATATATTTT	CASRRTNSGNTIYF
TRBV7-2	TRBD1	-	TRBJ2-7	TGTGCCAGCAGCCCGGGACAGGGTGGGGACGAGCAGTACTTC	CASSPGQGGDEQYF
TRBV7-9	TRBD1	-	TRBJ2-1	TGTGCCAGCAGCTTATGGGACAGGGAGTACAATGAGCAGTTCTTC	CASSLWDREYNEQFF
TRBV20-1	-	-	TRBJ2-3	TGCAGTGCTCAGGCAGTCGCCGATACGCAGTATTTT	CSAQAVADTQYF